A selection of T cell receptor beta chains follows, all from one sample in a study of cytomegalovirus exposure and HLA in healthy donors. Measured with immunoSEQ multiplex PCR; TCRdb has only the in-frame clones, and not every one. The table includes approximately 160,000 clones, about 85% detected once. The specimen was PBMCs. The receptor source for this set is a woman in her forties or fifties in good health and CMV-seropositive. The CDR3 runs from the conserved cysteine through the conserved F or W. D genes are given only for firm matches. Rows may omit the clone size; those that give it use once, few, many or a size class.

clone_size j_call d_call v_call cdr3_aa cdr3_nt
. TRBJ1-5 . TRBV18 CASSPTGAYSNQPQHF TGTGCCAGCTCACCGACAGGTGCCTATAGCAATCAGCCCCAGCATTTT
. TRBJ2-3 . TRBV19 CASSFGSSSADTQYF TGTGCCAGTAGTTTCGGGAGTAGCTCGGCAGATACGCAGTATTTT
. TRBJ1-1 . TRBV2 CASSAGRPGTEAFF TGTGCCAGCAGTGCAGGTCGACCAGGCACTGAAGCTTTCTTT
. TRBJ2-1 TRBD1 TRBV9 CASSVGTATGGGYNEQFF TGTGCCAGCAGCGTAGGAACGGCCACAGGGGGAGGCTACAATGAGCAGTTCTTC
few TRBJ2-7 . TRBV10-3 CAISELGADEQYF TGTGCCATCAGTGAGTTAGGGGCAGACGAGCAGTACTTC
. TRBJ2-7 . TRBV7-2 CASSLGGHLDSSSYEQYF TGTGCCAGCAGCTTAGGTGGTCACCTTGACTCCAGCTCCTACGAGCAGTACTTC
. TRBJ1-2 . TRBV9 CASSVVGGDSYGYTF TGTGCCAGCAGCGTAGTGGGGGGAGATAGCTATGGCTACACCTTC
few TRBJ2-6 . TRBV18 CASSPPSLRAGANVLTF TGTGCCAGCTCACCACCCTCCCTGAGGGCCGGGGCCAACGTCCTGACTTTC
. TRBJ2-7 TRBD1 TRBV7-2 CASSFQTGGIYEQYF TGTGCCAGCAGTTTCCAGACAGGGGGCATATACGAGCAGTACTTC
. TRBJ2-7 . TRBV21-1 CASSKPFGGGPYEQYF TGTGCCAGCAGCAAACCATTTGGCGGGGGTCCCTACGAGCAGTACTTC
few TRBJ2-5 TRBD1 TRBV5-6 CASSDRTGTGSETQYF TGTGCCAGCAGCGACCGTACCGGGACAGGGTCAGAGACCCAGTACTTC
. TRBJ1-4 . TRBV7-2 CASSLGGGTNEKLFF TGTGCCAGCAGCTTAGGGGGGGGAACTAATGAAAAACTGTTTTTT
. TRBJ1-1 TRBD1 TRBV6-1 CASSGAAGGLDAFF TGTGCCAGCAGTGGCGCGGCAGGGGGTCTCGACGCTTTCTTT
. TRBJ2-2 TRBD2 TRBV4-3 CASSQDFRGGWTTGELFF TGCGCCAGCAGCCAAGATTTTCGGGGGGGCTGGACGACCGGGGAGCTGTTTTTT
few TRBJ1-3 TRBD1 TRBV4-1 CASSSPTRDRANTIYF TGCGCCAGCAGCTCTCCAACCCGGGACAGGGCAAACACCATATATTTT
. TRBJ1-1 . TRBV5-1 CASSLGDRLTEAFF TGCGCCAGCAGCTTGGGAGACAGATTGACTGAAGCTTTCTTT
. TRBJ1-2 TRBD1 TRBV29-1 CSVLTGDGYTF TGCAGCGTTTTGACAGGGGATGGCTACACCTTC
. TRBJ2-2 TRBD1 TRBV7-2 CASSQRTGPLTGELFF TGTGCCAGCAGCCAAAGGACAGGGCCCTTAACCGGGGAGCTGTTTTTT
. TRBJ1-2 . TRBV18 CASSPGDSGYTF TGTGCCAGCTCACCAGGGGACTCGGGCTACACCTTC
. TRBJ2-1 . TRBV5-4 CASSLVRGGGEQFF TGTGCCAGCAGCTTGGTTAGGGGTGGCGGTGAGCAGTTCTTC
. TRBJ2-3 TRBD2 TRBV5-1 CASSSTSVFRDTQYF TGCGCCAGCAGCTCTACTAGCGTGTTCAGGGATACGCAGTACTTT
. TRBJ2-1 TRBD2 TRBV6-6 CASTRTSGSSYNEQFF TGTGCCAGCACCCGGACTAGCGGGAGCTCCTACAATGAGCAGTTCTTC
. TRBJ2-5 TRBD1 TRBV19 CASSLGQQETQYF TGTGCCAGTAGTTTGGGACAGCAAGAGACCCAGTACTTC
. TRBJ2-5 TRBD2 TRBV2 CASSKDSGTKETQYF TGTGCCAGCAGCAAAGATAGCGGGACGAAGGAGACCCAGTACTTC
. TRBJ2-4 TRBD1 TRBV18 CASSPRRPGQGTENIQYF TGTGCCAGCTCACCAAGGCGACCGGGACAGGGGACCGAAAACATTCAGTACTTC
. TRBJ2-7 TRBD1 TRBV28 CASSLGDRGLGEQYF TGTGCCAGCAGTTTGGGGGACAGGGGTTTGGGGGAGCAGTACTTC
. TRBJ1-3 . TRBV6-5 CASSRDTDSGNTIYF TGTGCCAGCAGCCGGGACACCGACTCTGGAAACACCATATATTTT
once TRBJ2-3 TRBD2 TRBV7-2 CASSIHGLAGTTDTQYF TGTGCCAGCAGCATCCATGGACTAGCGGGAACCACAGATACGCAGTATTTT
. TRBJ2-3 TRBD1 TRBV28 CASSPGQAKSTDTQYF TGTGCCAGCAGTCCGGGACAGGCAAAGAGCACAGATACGCAGTATTTT
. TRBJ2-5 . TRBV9 CASSVGAQETQYF TGTGCCAGCAGCGTAGGGGCCCAAGAGACCCAGTACTTC
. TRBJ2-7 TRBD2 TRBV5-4 CATTGRERDLYEQYF TGTGCCACCACCGGGCGGGAGCGGGACCTATACGAGCAGTACTTC
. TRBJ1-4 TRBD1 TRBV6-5 CASSYSGTGEKLFF TGTGCCAGCAGTTACTCGGGGACAGGGGAAAAACTGTTTTTT
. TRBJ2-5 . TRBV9 CANSVGGGGHQETQYF TGTGCCAACAGCGTAGGGGGAGGGGGGCACCAAGAGACCCAGTACTTC
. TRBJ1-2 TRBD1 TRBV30 CAWETGGFSGYTF TGTGCCTGGGAGACAGGGGGATTCTCAGGCTACACCTTC
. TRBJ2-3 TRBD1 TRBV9 CASSVVGQGRADTQYF TGTGCCAGCAGCGTAGTCGGACAGGGGCGCGCAGATACGCAGTATTTT
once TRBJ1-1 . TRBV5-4 CASSLSAGRGAEAFF TGTGCCAGCAGCTTGAGTGCAGGGCGGGGTGCTGAAGCTTTCTTT
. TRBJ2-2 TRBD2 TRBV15 CATSTRPGLAGSYTGELFF TGTGCCACCAGCACTCGCCCCGGACTAGCGGGATCCTACACCGGGGAGCTGTTTTTT
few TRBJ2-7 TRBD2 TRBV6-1 CASTEGGEQYF TGTGCCAGCACTGAGGGAGGGGAGCAGTACTTC
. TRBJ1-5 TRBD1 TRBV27 CASLSGTGSYSNQPQHF TGTGCCAGCCTCTCCGGGACAGGGTCTTATAGCAATCAGCCCCAGCATTTT
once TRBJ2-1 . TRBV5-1 CASSSIRSYDNEQFF TGCGCCAGCAGCTCGATCCGTAGCTATGACAATGAGCAGTTCTTC
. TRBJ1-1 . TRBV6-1 CASGVEGRENTEAFF TGTGCCAGCGGTGTAGAGGGGAGGGAGAACACTGAAGCTTTCTTT
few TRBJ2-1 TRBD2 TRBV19 CASSTSASGGGYNEQFF TGTGCCAGTAGTACGTCCGCTAGCGGGGGGGGTTACAATGAGCAGTTCTTC
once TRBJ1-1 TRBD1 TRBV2 CASMNSLDRGSEAFF TGTGCCAGCATGAATTCTCTGGACAGGGGCTCTGAAGCTTTCTTT
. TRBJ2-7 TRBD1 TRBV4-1 CASSYDRASYEQYF TGCGCCAGCAGCTACGACAGGGCCAGCTACGAGCAGTACTTC
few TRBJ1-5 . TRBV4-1 CASTPRSHDSNQPQHF TGCGCCAGCACCCCACGGTCGCACGATAGCAATCAGCCCCAGCATTTT
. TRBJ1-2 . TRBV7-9 CASSRNRGDGYTF TGTGCCAGCAGCCGCAATAGGGGCGATGGCTACACCTTC
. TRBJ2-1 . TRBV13 CASSGGKGNEQFF TGTGCCAGCAGCGGCGGGAAGGGCAATGAGCAGTTCTTC
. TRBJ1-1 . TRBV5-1 CASSEVQGVNTEAFF TGCGCCAGCAGCGAGGTACAGGGAGTAAACACTGAAGCTTTCTTT
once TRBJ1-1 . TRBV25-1 CASSEFMQDTEAFF TGTGCCAGCAGTGAATTTATGCAGGACACTGAAGCTTTCTTT
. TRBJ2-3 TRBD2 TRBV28 CAGRTSGSHTQYF TGTGCCGGACGGACTAGCGGGAGTCATACGCAGTATTTT
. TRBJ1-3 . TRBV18 CASSPPTAAYYSGNTIYF TGTGCCAGCTCCCCCCCAACGGCGGCGTACTATTCTGGAAACACCATATATTTT
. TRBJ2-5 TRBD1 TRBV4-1 CASSQFTGQGQETQYF TGCGCCAGCAGCCAATTTACAGGACAGGGCCAAGAGACCCAGTACTTC
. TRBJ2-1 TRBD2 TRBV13 CASSLAGGPLFF TGTGCCAGCAGCTTAGCGGGGGGGCCCCTGTTCTTC
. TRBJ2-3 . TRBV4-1 CASSQDTGVTDTQYF TGCGCCAGCAGCCAAGATACCGGAGTCACAGATACGCAGTATTTT
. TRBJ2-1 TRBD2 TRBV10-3 CAISESRSGGKNEQFF TGTGCCATCAGTGAGTCGAGGAGCGGGGGGAAGAATGAGCAGTTCTTC
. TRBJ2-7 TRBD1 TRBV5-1 CASSKSGTGVSYEQYF TGCGCCAGCAGCAAAAGTGGGACAGGGGTAAGCTACGAGCAGTACTTC
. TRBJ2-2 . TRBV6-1 CASSEAGQHTGELFF TGTGCCAGCAGTGAGGCGGGACAGCACACCGGGGAGCTGTTTTTT
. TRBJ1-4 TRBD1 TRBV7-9 CASSLRTGGGEKLFF TGTGCCAGCAGCTTGCGGACAGGGGGCGGCGAAAAACTGTTTTTT
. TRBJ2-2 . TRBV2 CASSTQGANTGELFF TGTGCCAGCAGTACACAGGGCGCGAACACCGGGGAGCTGTTTTTT